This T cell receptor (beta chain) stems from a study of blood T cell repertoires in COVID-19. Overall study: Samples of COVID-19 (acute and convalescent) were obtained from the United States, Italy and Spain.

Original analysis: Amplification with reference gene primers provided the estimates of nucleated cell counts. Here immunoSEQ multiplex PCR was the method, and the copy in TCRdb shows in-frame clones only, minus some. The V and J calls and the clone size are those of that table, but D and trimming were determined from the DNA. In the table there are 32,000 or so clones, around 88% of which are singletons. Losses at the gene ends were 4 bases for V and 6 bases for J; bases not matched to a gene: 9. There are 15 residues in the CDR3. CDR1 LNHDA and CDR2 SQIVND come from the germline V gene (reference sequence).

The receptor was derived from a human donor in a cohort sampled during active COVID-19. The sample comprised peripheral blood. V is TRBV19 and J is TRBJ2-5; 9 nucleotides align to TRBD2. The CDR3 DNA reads TGTGCCAGTAGTACCGAGCGGGGGGCCCGGAAGACCCAGTACTTC. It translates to CASSTERGARKTQYF.